The T cell receptor beta chain under discussion was sequenced for a study of T-cell memory formation after mild COVID-19 (dated by TCRdb to about 2021). Regarding the study in general: Most TCR sequence clusters were specific to one of the two donors. In a couple of donors, T-cell clones that expanded and contracted after mild COVID-19 were tracked by sequencing TCRalpha and TCRbeta repertoires over time. The cohort comprised two young, previously healthy adult volunteers, one female and one male.

This clonotype was recorded a few times. Its antigen is currently not known. The sample holds no much larger clone one base away, and base qualities are not on file. From the germline V gene (reference sequence), CDR1 is SEHNR and CDR2 is FQNEAQ. Cut back by 5 bases and 0 bases, the V and J ends lie 7 bases apart. Reading from cysteine to phenylalanine, the CDR3 counts 14 amino acids. Kept here is only the CDR3 DNA, which spans 42 bases and is read in frame from base 1. Sequenced on an Illumina NovaSeq 6000. TCRalpha and TCRbeta cDNA libraries were built by 5'RACE with constant-segment primers, adding sample barcodes and unique molecular identifiers. RNA was extracted from every sample with Trizol reagent. The libraries were amplified in two PCR steps, and the second step added a second sample barcode and Illumina TruSeq adapters. The libraries were sequenced on an Illumina NovaSeq using 2 x 150 bp paired-end reads. From the authors' description of their analysis: With migec v1.2.7, reads were demultiplexed and then collapsed into UMI-guided consensus sequences. Using mixcr v2.1.11, the UMI consensuses were aligned to TRA and TRB V and J templates and assembled into clonotypes. Clonotypes were classified as expanded or contracted when called significant by both edgeR and NoisET, with noise models trained on biological replicates. For edgeR calls, a false discovery rate-adjusted p below 0.01 and a log2 fold-change threshold of 1 were applied. PCA with hierarchical clustering of max-normalized trajectories of the 1000 most abundant clonotypes was used as exploratory dynamics analysis. Separately sequenced CD4+ and CD8+ repertoires were used to assign a CD4 or CD8 phenotype to each responding clone. TCRdb redid the processing of the public reads, applying fastp at Q25 and MiXCR, and retained in-frame beta chains. Entries are consolidated by CDR3 protein sequence, retaining the most common genes and DNA. TCRdb's processing, not the authors' own work, is the source of the V and J calls. This sample gives hundreds of thousands of distinct CDR3 sequences in total; around 15% of them show up just once. Jointly, the top ten make up 3.5% of the sample.

Ficoll-Paque density gradient centrifugation was the method used to isolate PBMCs. General findings and caveats noted by the study authors: Some responding clones were detected in pre-infection memory, which suggested that pre-existing cross-reactive memory T cells had joined the SARS-CoV-2 response. Whether the second-wave clones peaking on day 37 were SARS-CoV-2 specific was not confirmed. Clones that contracted from day 15 to 85 showed balanced CD4/CD8 phenotypes, whereas a second wave of clones that expanded from day 15 to 37 leaned towards CD4+. The study included only a couple of mild cases, and larger cohorts that include severe cases with pre-infection samples were judged to be necessary. Contracting CD4+ clones appeared mostly in the CM and EM memory subsets, whereas CD8+ clones were enriched in EMRA.

In this chain, TRBV7-9 is recombined with TRBJ2-2; the D gene cannot be resolved reliably. Source material: PBMCs or a T cell subset sorted from them (not recorded which). The receptor's source is a man between 18 and 29 years old who had mild COVID-19 (a few samples of this study predate the infection). The sample titles of this study are shuffled in the database, so cell type and time point are left out; the donor was told from shared clones. In nucleotide form, the sequence is TGTGCCAGCAGCCCCGATCCGAACACCGGGGAGCTGTTTTTT. The encoded protein is CASSPDPNTGELFF.